These T cell receptor beta chains were read from a single sample in a study of beta chain features in type 1 diabetes. Libraries were prepared by immunoSEQ multiplex PCR; TCRdb keeps only in-frame clonotypes and omits some of them. The sample includes a few hundred thousand clones, about a tenth seen only once; the top ten take 1% to 1.5%. The sequenced sample consisted of central memory CD4+ T cells from blood. Source of these receptors: a man aged 18 to 30 in good health. The CDR3 runs from the conserved cysteine through the conserved F or W. Each record gives: V gene, D gene, clone size, J gene, CDR3 DNA, CDR3 protein. D genes are given only for firm matches. The size field is filled for only some rows; it gives once, few, many or a size class.

v_call: TRBV7-2
d_call: TRBD2
clone_size: few
j_call: TRBJ2-7
cdr3_nt: TGTGCCAGCAGCTTCTGGCGGGAGGACGAGCAGTACTTC
cdr3_aa: CASSFWREDEQYF

v_call: TRBV19
d_call: TRBD2
clone_size: few
j_call: TRBJ2-1
cdr3_nt: TGTGCCAGTAGAGTAGCGGGAGGGCCCTCTTTGAGGAATGAGCAGTTCTTC
cdr3_aa: CASRVAGGPSLRNEQFF

v_call: TRBV7-2
d_call: TRBD1
clone_size: once
j_call: TRBJ2-3
cdr3_nt: TGTGCCAGCGCCGGGACAGGGGTGGGTGGAACCTCCACAGATACGCAGTATTTT
cdr3_aa: CASAGTGVGGTSTDTQYF

v_call: TRBV11-2
d_call: TRBD2
clone_size: .
j_call: TRBJ2-5
cdr3_nt: TGTGCCAGCAGCTCGACTAGCGGGGCCCAAGAGACCCAGTACTTC
cdr3_aa: CASSSTSGAQETQYF

v_call: TRBV13
d_call: TRBD1
clone_size: few
j_call: TRBJ2-1
cdr3_nt: TGTGCCAGCAGCCCCTGGACAGGGGTCAATGAGCAGTTCTTC
cdr3_aa: CASSPWTGVNEQFF

v_call: TRBV11-2
d_call: .
clone_size: .
j_call: TRBJ2-1
cdr3_nt: TGTGCCAGTTTTAATTTCGGTAGTGAGCAGTTCTTC
cdr3_aa: CASFNFGSEQFF

v_call: TRBV7-3
d_call: TRBD2
clone_size: .
j_call: TRBJ2-1
cdr3_nt: TGTGCCAGCACCCCTCTAGCGGATTACAATGAGCAGTTCTTC
cdr3_aa: CASTPLADYNEQFF

v_call: TRBV29-1
d_call: .
clone_size: few
j_call: TRBJ1-1
cdr3_nt: TGCAGCGTTCGCCGGGACAAGAACACTGAAGCTTTCTTT
cdr3_aa: CSVRRDKNTEAFF

v_call: TRBV7-2
d_call: .
clone_size: few
j_call: TRBJ2-7
cdr3_nt: TGTGCCAGCAGCGCGGACTACAGGGGTCGCGAGCAGTACTTC
cdr3_aa: CASSADYRGREQYF

v_call: TRBV29-1
d_call: TRBD2
clone_size: many
j_call: TRBJ2-1
cdr3_nt: TGCAGCGTTGTTCCCAGCGGGAGGGCCCCCGAGTTGGATGAGCAGTTCTTC
cdr3_aa: CSVVPSGRAPELDEQFF

v_call: TRBV7-2
d_call: TRBD2
clone_size: .
j_call: TRBJ2-3
cdr3_nt: TGTGCCAGCAGCTACGGGAGGAGTAGGTCGGATACGCAGTATTTT
cdr3_aa: CASSYGRSRSDTQYF

v_call: TRBV5-1
d_call: .
clone_size: .
j_call: TRBJ1-4
cdr3_nt: TGCGCCAGCAAATCCGTGGGCCCTGGGGAAAAACTGTTTTTT
cdr3_aa: CASKSVGPGEKLFF

v_call: TRBV25-1
d_call: .
clone_size: few
j_call: TRBJ2-3
cdr3_nt: TGTGCCAGCAGTGAACGGAGGGTCGGGACAGATACGCAGTATTTT
cdr3_aa: CASSERRVGTDTQYF

v_call: TRBV7-9
d_call: .
clone_size: .
j_call: TRBJ2-1
cdr3_nt: TGTGCCAGCAGCCCCCTGGCCCTAGCCCAAAATGAGCAGTTCTTC
cdr3_aa: CASSPLALAQNEQFF

v_call: TRBV9
d_call: TRBD2
clone_size: many
j_call: TRBJ2-3
cdr3_nt: TGTGCCAGCACACGTAGAGGGCGGGAGAGCACAGATACGCAGTATTTT
cdr3_aa: CASTRRGRESTDTQYF

v_call: TRBV7-2
d_call: TRBD1
clone_size: few
j_call: TRBJ1-2
cdr3_nt: TGTGCCAGCAGCCCAGGACAGGGGAATGGCTACACCTTC
cdr3_aa: CASSPGQGNGYTF

v_call: TRBV4-2
d_call: TRBD2
clone_size: .
j_call: TRBJ2-3
cdr3_nt: TGTGCCAGCAGCCACAGACTAGCGGGTGGGACATTGAGCACAGATACGCAGTATTTT
cdr3_aa: CASSHRLAGGTLSTDTQYF

v_call: TRBV21-1
d_call: .
clone_size: many
j_call: TRBJ2-1
cdr3_nt: TGTGCCAGCAGCTCGGCAAATGAGCAGTTCTTC
cdr3_aa: CASSSANEQFF

v_call: TRBV5-4
d_call: .
clone_size: many
j_call: TRBJ2-5
cdr3_nt: TGTGCCAGCAGCCCGAGGGTGGGAGAGACCCAGTACTTC
cdr3_aa: CASSPRVGETQYF

v_call: TRBV18
d_call: TRBD1
clone_size: .
j_call: TRBJ2-7
cdr3_nt: TGTGCCAGCTCACCCCTCGGATCCGAGACAGGGGTCTACGAGCAGTACTTC
cdr3_aa: CASSPLGSETGVYEQYF

v_call: TRBV7-3
d_call: TRBD2
clone_size: .
j_call: TRBJ2-1
cdr3_nt: TGTGCCAGCAGCTTAGCGCTAGCGGGAGTTTTGGTTGAGCAGTTCTTC
cdr3_aa: CASSLALAGVLVEQFF

v_call: TRBV5-6
d_call: TRBD2
clone_size: few
j_call: TRBJ2-1
cdr3_nt: TGTGCCAGCAGCCCGGGGGACGGGAGGGCCCTCTTTAGTGAGCAGTTCTTC
cdr3_aa: CASSPGDGRALFSEQFF

v_call: TRBV28
d_call: .
clone_size: few
j_call: TRBJ1-1
cdr3_nt: TGTGCCAGCAGTTTTTTTATTGGAGGGACGAACACTGAAGCTTTCTTT
cdr3_aa: CASSFFIGGTNTEAFF

v_call: TRBV23-1
d_call: TRBD2
clone_size: .
j_call: TRBJ2-3
cdr3_nt: TGCGCCAGCAGTCAATACATGGGACTAGCCACAGATACGCAGTATTTT
cdr3_aa: CASSQYMGLATDTQYF

v_call: TRBV2
d_call: .
clone_size: .
j_call: TRBJ1-4
cdr3_nt: TGTGCCAGCAGTCTCTACGCGGAAAAACTGTTTTTT
cdr3_aa: CASSLYAEKLFF

v_call: TRBV5-1
d_call: .
clone_size: .
j_call: TRBJ2-7
cdr3_nt: TGCGCCAGCAGCTTGACATTTGGGACGGCGGCCTACGAGCAGTACTTC
cdr3_aa: CASSLTFGTAAYEQYF

v_call: TRBV27
d_call: .
clone_size: .
j_call: TRBJ2-7
cdr3_nt: TGTGCCAGCAGTTTCCTCGACAGATGGGAGCAGTACTTC
cdr3_aa: CASSFLDRWEQYF

v_call: TRBV19
d_call: TRBD2
clone_size: few
j_call: TRBJ2-1
cdr3_nt: TGTGCCAGTAGTATACTAGCGGGAGGTGAGCAGTTCTTC
cdr3_aa: CASSILAGGEQFF

v_call: TRBV7-8
d_call: .
clone_size: many
j_call: TRBJ2-7
cdr3_nt: TGTGCCAGCAGCCCGGCTACGAGGTACGAGCAGTACTTC
cdr3_aa: CASSPATRYEQYF

v_call: TRBV2
d_call: .
clone_size: few
j_call: TRBJ1-1
cdr3_nt: TGTGCCAGCAGCGTAGGCCGGGGCACTGAAGCTTTCTTT
cdr3_aa: CASSVGRGTEAFF

v_call: TRBV30
d_call: .
clone_size: many
j_call: TRBJ2-5
cdr3_nt: TGTGCCTGGAGTCTTTTCCAAGAGACCCAGTACTTC
cdr3_aa: CAWSLFQETQYF

v_call: TRBV7-2
d_call: .
clone_size: .
j_call: TRBJ2-2
cdr3_nt: TGTGCCTGCAGCCGAGACGGGGGGCCGAACACCGGGGAGCTGTTTTTT
cdr3_aa: CACSRDGGPNTGELFF